This T cell receptor beta chain was identified during a study of cytomegalovirus exposure and HLA in healthy donors. Study at large: HLA-typed donors were the source of some 80 million unique TCRs, which an early data release held. Clustering assigned over 70% of the 350 to 450 genotyped donors to the Caucasian-associated ancestry cluster. Broader study findings: Overall, around 160 TCR beta chains were annotated as cytomegalovirus-associated. Reports showed the classifier diagnosing cytomegalovirus status with high specificity and sensitivity.

PCR involved 60 Vbeta and 13 Jbeta primers. Repertoires were generated with immunoSEQ multiplex PCR, while TCRdb's copy carries only in-frame clones and drops some. The sample consists of some 50,000 clones, 55% to 80% of them appearing once. CDR1 is WNHNN and CDR2 is SYGVQD in the germline V gene (reference sequence). The CDR3 spans 17 residues. V was pared by 7 bases and J by 8 bases, with 14 bases of the junction left unmatched. As to this clone: Its specificity is unknown.

J is TRBJ2-5 and V is TRBV10-1; TRBD2 matches 15 bases. The sample consisted of PBMCs. The TCR originated in a woman between 45 and 65 years old in good health and CMV-seropositive. The DNA of the CDR3 is TGCGCCAGCAACGGGACTAGCGGGGGGCACCCCCTTGTAACCCAGTACTTC. The encoded protein is CASNGTSGGHPLVTQYF.